The subject of this entry is one T cell receptor (beta chain). These data originate in a study of blood T cell repertoires in COVID-19. V was shortened by 6 bases and J by 2 bases, with 13 bases between the two germline ends. The CDR3 extends over 13 amino acids. The germline CDR1 and CDR2 sequences are GTSNPN and SVGIG (reference sequence). TCRdb's copy holds only in-frame clones and misses some; the assay was immunoSEQ multiplex PCR. In the table there are some 270,000 clones, nearly 90% of which are singletons. This chain uses TRBV30 with TRBJ2-5; D might be TRBD2 (5 bases). This TCR was sampled from an older woman who had recovered from COVID-19. Sequencing was carried out using PBMCs or T cells enriched from blood (not recorded which). Written as DNA, the CDR3 is TGTGCCTGCTCCCCGGGAAGTCAAGAGACCCAGTACTTC. Translating gives CACSPGSQETQYF.